The 13 T cell receptor beta chains in this list originate from one sample, sequenced in a study of T cells in Graves' hyperthyroidism and ophthalmopathy. It was RNA transcripts that yielded the amplified TCR beta CDR3 regions. HTBI primers drove first-round RT-PCR of the TCR CDR3. TCRdb reanalysed the multiplex PCR reads using MiXCR and keeps one entry per CDR3 protein. The sample consists of approximately 510,000 distinct CDR3 sequences, 40% to 55% of them appearing once. Sample: peripheral blood or thyroid tissue (not recorded which). The receptor source for this set is an adult woman with Graves' disease, either hyperthyroidism or ophthalmopathy (not recorded which).

The chain employs TRBV10-3 and TRBJ2-1, with 12 positions matching TRBD2. CDR3 length equals 14 residues. V gave up 4 bases and J gave up 7 bases; unmatched junction bases: 2. From germline, CDR1 is ENHRY and CDR2 SYGVKD. The CDR3 is CAISASGRVNEQFF. The CDR3 DNA follows: TGTGCCATCAGTGCTAGCGGGAGGGTTAATGAGCAGTTCTTC.

This clonotype occurred once. This rearrangement joins TRBV29-1 to TRBJ1-1; 9 bases are shared with TRBD1. Germline CDR1 and CDR2: SQVTM and ANQGSEA. There are 13 residues in the CDR3. This CDR3 reads CRELGQGGTEAFF. The DNA for the CDR3 is TGCAGAGAACTGGGACAGGGTGGCACTGAAGCTTTCTTT.

The count of this clonotype is one. A junction boundary mismatches the germline segment, possibly from a read error. The chain links TRBV15 to TRBJ2-7; TRBD2 is a possible D gene (6 bases). The CDR3 runs to 11 residues. The V gene's germline CDR1 is LNHNV and CDR2 YYDKDF (reference sequence). This chain's CDR3 is CATSGGYEQCF. For the CDR3, the DNA is TGTGCCACCAGCGGGGGGTACGAGCAGTGCTTC.

Remarks on this clonotype: One base away lies a much larger clone, so this may be a sequencing read error. The rearrangement joins TRBV20-1 to TRBJ2-7, with 9 bases lining up with TRBD1. CDR1 and CDR2 (germline): DFQATT, SNEGSKA (reference sequence). J gave up 3 bases and V 5 bases, and 5 bases lay outside the gene matches. The CDR3 has 13 amino acids. The CDR3 DNA sequence: TGCAGTGCTCACAGGGGACAGGGCTACGAGCAGTACTTC. It is translated as CSAHRGQGYEQYF.

The rearrangement uses TRBV4-2 and TRBJ2-5, with 7 bases lining up with TRBD2. J lost 4 bases, V lost 0 bases, and 5 bases had no gene match. CDR3 length: 15 amino acids. Looked up from germline, CDR1 is LGHNA and CDR2 is YNFKEQ. The CDR3 here is CASSQEEASGETQYF. For the CDR3, the DNA is TGTGCCAGCAGCCAAGAGGAGGCTAGCGGAGAGACCCAGTACTTC.

The J gene is TRBJ2-5, the V gene TRBV20-1; 16 nucleotides line up with TRBD2. J lost 2 bases, V lost 3 bases, and 6 bases had no gene match. Germline lookup yields CDR1 DFQATT and CDR2 SNEGSKA (reference sequence). The CDR3 is 17 residues long. CDR3 sequence reads: CSASPPGLAGGQETQYF. CDR3 sequence (DNA): TGCAGTGCTAGCCCCCCGGGACTAGCGGGAGGGCAAGAGACCCAGTACTTC.

The CDR3 sequence: CSARGTVYEQYF. CDR3 nucleotide sequence: TGCAGTGCTAGGGGAACAGTGTACGAGCAGTACTTC. This sequence joins TRBV20-1 and TRBJ2-7; D remains ambiguous. With 3 bases removed from V and 4 bases from J, the gap between germline ends came to 10 bases. CDR3 length equals 12 residues. Looked up from germline, CDR1 is DFQATT and CDR2 is SNEGSKA (reference sequence).

This clonotype was seen at least ten times. The chain employs TRBV6-2 or TRBV6-3 and TRBJ2-6; D gene ambiguous. This CDR3 has 13 residues. The germline gives CDR1 MNHEY, CDR2 SVGEGT. The germline V and J ends were trimmed by 6 bases and 3 bases, with 6 bases remaining between them. The CDR3 sequence: CASRLYGANVLTF. The DNA for the CDR3 is TGTGCCAGCAGACTCTATGGGGCCAACGTCCTGACTTTC.

This clonotype has a handful of counts. The gene calls are TRBV5-6 and TRBJ2-5; D might be TRBD1 or TRBD2, each matching 5 bases. Between the trimmed V and J ends, which lost 1 base and 5 bases, there was a span of 15 bases. CDR3 length equals 15 residues. Germline V gives CDR1 SGHDT, CDR2 YYEEEE. The chain's CDR3 is CASSLFNGGRETQYF. The CDR3 bases are TGTGCCAGCAGCTTGTTTAATGGGGGACGGGAGACCCAGTACTTC.

There are many counts of this clonotype. The V gene is TRBV11-2, the J gene TRBJ2-5; 7 positions match TRBD1. Trimming cost V 5 bases and J 0 bases; bases outside gene matches: 9. CDR3 size: 16 residues. Germline values: CDR1 SGHAT, CDR2 FQNNGV. Written as DNA, the CDR3 is TGTGCCAGCAGCCGGTGGGACAGAAGCTACCAAGAGACCCAGTACTTC. Translation gives CASSRWDRSYQETQYF.

This clonotype was detected ten times or more. This chain uses TRBV7-2 with TRBJ1-1; a possible D gene is TRBD1 (5 bases). The V end was cut by 5 bases, the J end by 1 base, with 8 bases between. Per germline, CDR1 SGHTA and CDR2 FQGNSA. The CDR3 totals 13 residues. The CDR3 DNA is TGTGCCAGCAGCGATACAGGGAACACTGAAGCTTTCTTT. Encoded protein: CASSDTGNTEAFF.

V is TRBV7-9 and J is TRBJ1-6, with unresolved D. V dropped 5 bases and J dropped 7 bases, with 15 bases sitting between them. CDR1 and CDR2 (germline): SEHNR, FQNEAQ (reference sequence). The CDR3 totals 15 residues. In DNA form, the CDR3 reads TGTGCCAGCAGCCCCCCTAGCGGGGAAAATTCACCCCTCCACTTT. Its protein product is CASSPPSGENSPLHF.

This clonotype occurred many times. In DNA form, the CDR3 reads TGTGCCAGCAGCATTGGAAACACCATATATTTT. It codes for CASSIGNTIYF. The rearrangement uses TRBV7-9 and TRBJ1-3, with D hard to call. In germline, CDR1 is SEHNR, CDR2 FQNEAQ (reference sequence). Trimming pared 5 bases from V and 3 bases from J, leaving 2 bases between. CDR3 length: 11 residues.